This is a list of T cell receptor beta chains from one sample in a study of somatic mutations in cytotoxic T cells in rheumatoid arthritis. TCRdb keeps only in-frame clones here, not all; method: immunoSEQ multiplex PCR. The table shows 20,000 to 25,000 clones, with approximately 84% occurring only once. The sequenced material came from CD8+ T cells sorted from blood. The receptors here all came from an adult with rheumatoid arthritis. CDR3s include the opening cysteine and the closing phenylalanine or tryptophan. A D gene is named only where the DNA matches it firmly. A row's size may be missing; if present it is once, few, many or a size class.

>TRBJ2-7|15|-|TRBV25-1|-
TGTGCCAGCAGTGAAGGGGCGGGTAGCTCCTACGAGCAGTACTTC
CASSEGAGSSYEQYF
>TRBJ1-5|14|-|TRBV9|-
TGTGCCAGCAGCGAGGGATCCAGCAATCAGCCCCAGCATTTT
CASSEGSSNQPQHF
>TRBJ2-1|16|-|TRBV27|-
TGTGCCAGCAGCTTAAGGACAGGGAGGGAGTACAATGAGCAGTTCTTC
CASSLRTGREYNEQFF
>TRBJ2-7|15|-|TRBV6-5|-
TGTGCCAGCAGTTACTCGTTGGATAGCTCCTACGAGCAGTACTTC
CASSYSLDSSYEQYF
>TRBJ2-6|18|-|TRBV7-9|TRBD1
TGTGCCAGCAGCCCCGGGACAGTCATTAGCTCTGGGGCCAACGTCCTGACTTTC
CASSPGTVISSGANVLTF
>TRBJ2-2|15|-|TRBV4-1|TRBD2
TGCGCCAGCAGCCTTAGAGCGGGAGACACCGGGGAGCTGTTTTTT
CASSLRAGDTGELFF
>TRBJ2-2|18|few|TRBV29-1|TRBD1
TGCAGCGTTGAAGACGACCGGGACAGGGGGCTTGTACCCGGGGAGCTGTTTTTT
CSVEDDRDRGLVPGELFF
>TRBJ2-1|17|few|TRBV4-2|TRBD2
TGTGCCAGCAGCCAAGATCAAGCGGGGGGCCCCTACAATGAGCAGTTCTTC
CASSQDQAGGPYNEQFF
>TRBJ1-2|13|-|TRBV9|-
TGTGCCAGCAGCGCACAGGGTTACTATGGCTACACCTTC
CASSAQGYYGYTF
>TRBJ2-7|13|once|TRBV29-1|-
TGCAGCGTTGTTTGGGGTTTGTCCTACGAGCAGTACTTC
CSVVWGLSYEQYF
>TRBJ2-3|17|-|TRBV21-1|-
TGTGCCAGCAGCAAACCCTCCGCTAGCGGGAGAACAGATACGCAGTATTTT
CASSKPSASGRTDTQYF
>TRBJ2-2|16|-|TRBV9|TRBD1
TGTGCCAGCAGCGAGGAGACAGGGGCAAACACCGGGGAGCTGTTTTTT
CASSEETGANTGELFF
>TRBJ2-3|15|-|TRBV6-1|-
TGTGCCAGCAGTGAGGTGGCTAGCGGCACAGATACGCAGTATTTT
CASSEVASGTDTQYF
>TRBJ2-7|15|-|TRBV27|TRBD2
TGTGCCAGCAGTTTGGCCTTAGCGGGACTCTACGAGCAGTACTTC
CASSLALAGLYEQYF
>TRBJ2-7|17|-|TRBV11-2|TRBD2
TGTGCCAGCAGCTTAGATCCCACGCTAGCGGGAGGGTACGAGCAGTACTTC
CASSLDPTLAGGYEQYF
>TRBJ2-3|16|-|TRBV7-9|-
TGTGCCAGCAGCTTAGCGAGGGGATCTGACACAGATACGCAGTATTTT
CASSLARGSDTDTQYF
>TRBJ1-5|16|-|TRBV19|TRBD1
TGTGCCAGTAGAAACAGGGGATACTTCAGCAATCAGCCCCAGCATTTT
CASRNRGYFSNQPQHF
>TRBJ2-3|15|-|TRBV6-4|-
TGTGCCAGCCCCATAAGGCGGAGGGGCACAGATACGCAGTATTTT
CASPIRRRGTDTQYF
>TRBJ2-7|17|-|TRBV18|TRBD1
TGTGCCAGCTCACCATCAGCAAACCGGGACAGGATTTACGAGCAGTACTTC
CASSPSANRDRIYEQYF
>TRBJ2-1|21|-|TRBV15|TRBD2
TGTGCCACCAGCAGAAGAGGACAGCGGGGGCTCTACCTTAGCTCCTACAATGAGCAGTTCTTC
CATSRRGQRGLYLSSYNEQFF
>TRBJ1-5|15|-|TRBV6-1|-
TGTGCCAGCAACAGAGGACGGGGGGGCAATCAGCCCCAGCATTTT
CASNRGRGGNQPQHF
>TRBJ2-3|15|-|TRBV6-4|-
TGTGCCAGCAGTAATGGCGGGGGCCAGGCAGATACGCAGTATTTT
CASSNGGGQADTQYF
>TRBJ2-1|13|-|TRBV15|-
TGTGCCACCAGCACCCGGCTCTACAATGAGCAGTTCTTC
CATSTRLYNEQFF
>TRBJ1-2|12|-|TRBV7-6|-
TGTGCCAGCAGCGTAGACATTGGTGGCTACACCTTC
CASSVDIGGYTF
>TRBJ2-7|15|-|TRBV6-1|-
TGTGCCAGCAACCCCAGCCCCAGGGGATCCTACGAGCAGTACTTC
CASNPSPRGSYEQYF
>TRBJ1-2|12|-|TRBV6-5|-
TGTGCCAGCAGTCCAGACGATTATGGCTACACCTTC
CASSPDDYGYTF
>TRBJ2-5|14|few|TRBV7-9|-
TGTGCCAGCAGCATCGGGACGGTAAAAGAGACCCAGTACTTC
CASSIGTVKETQYF
>TRBJ1-1|15|few|TRBV6-6|-
TGTGCCAGCAGTTACTCTGCGGGATGGGTGGATGAAGCTTTCTTT
CASSYSAGWVDEAFF
>TRBJ2-1|13|once|TRBV6-5|-
TGTGCCAGCAGTGAGATGCGGTGGAATGAGCAGTTCTTC
CASSEMRWNEQFF
>TRBJ1-5|15|-|TRBV5-5|-
TGTGCCAGCAGCTTGACTGGGGACACCAATCAGCCCCAGCATTTT
CASSLTGDTNQPQHF
>TRBJ2-1|18|once|TRBV11-2|-
TGTGCCAGCAGCTCCTATCCGAGGACGGGGCCCTCCTACAATGAGCAGTTCTTC
CASSSYPRTGPSYNEQFF
>TRBJ2-5|16|-|TRBV13|TRBD2
TGTGCCAGCAGCGCCCGACTAGCGAGGTACCAAGAGACCCAGTACTTC
CASSARLARYQETQYF
>TRBJ2-1|15|-|TRBV19|TRBD1
TGTGCCAGTAGACCGCGACAGGGGTCCTACAATGAGCAGTTCTTC
CASRPRQGSYNEQFF
>TRBJ2-7|14|-|TRBV19|TRBD1
TGTGCCAGTAGTATAGCCGATACAGGGGTCGAGCAGTACTTC
CASSIADTGVEQYF
>TRBJ2-3|16|-|TRBV6-4|-
TGTGCCAGCAGTGTCGGTGGGGGGGCACGGGGAGATACGCAGTATTTT
CASSVGGGARGDTQYF
>TRBJ2-3|16|once|TRBV9|-
TGTGCCAGCAGCGCCCAGACAGGTACGAGGGGAGATACGCAGTATTTT
CASSAQTGTRGDTQYF
>TRBJ2-2|13|-|TRBV10-3|-
TGTGCCACCATGGGGCCGAACACCGGGGAGCTGTTTTTT
CATMGPNTGELFF
>TRBJ1-3|16|-|TRBV4-2|-
TGTGCCAGCAGCCAAGGGGCCCACGACTCTGGAAACACCATATATTTT
CASSQGAHDSGNTIYF
>TRBJ2-1|16|few|TRBV21-1|-
TGTGCCAGCAGCAAATTCAATGGTTGCTCCTACAATGAGCAGTTCTTC
CASSKFNGCSYNEQFF
>TRBJ2-7|14|once|TRBV7-6|TRBD2
TGTGCCAGCAGCTTACGAGCGGGAGATTACGAGCAGTACTTC
CASSLRAGDYEQYF
>TRBJ1-1|11|few|TRBV10-3|-
TGTGCCGTGTCGGGGGACACTGAAGCTTTCTTT
CAVSGDTEAFF
>TRBJ2-7|19|-|TRBV4-3|-
TGCGCCAGCAGCCAAGTCTACGAACGAATCAAGGTTTTCTCCTACGAGCAGTACTTC
CASSQVYERIKVFSYEQYF
>TRBJ2-1|16|-|TRBV5-8|-
TGTGCCAGCAGCTTGCAGGGATGGGGCTCCTACAATGAGCAGTTCTTC
CASSLQGWGSYNEQFF
>TRBJ2-7|12|few|TRBV19|-
TGTGCCAGTAGTAGCGGAGCCTACGAGCAGTACTTC
CASSSGAYEQYF
>TRBJ2-7|13|-|TRBV11-1|-
TGTGCCAGCAGCTACTGGGCCCCCGGGGAGCAGTACTTC
CASSYWAPGEQYF
>TRBJ2-1|14|-|TRBV5-1|-
TGCGCCAGCAGCCCAGTAGGACCCTACAATGAGCAGTTCTTC
CASSPVGPYNEQFF
>TRBJ1-2|13|once|TRBV6-4|-
TGTGCCAGCAGAGGCAGTAGCGTGAACGGCTACACCTTC
CASRGSSVNGYTF
>TRBJ2-3|14|-|TRBV4-3|-
TGCGCCAGCAGCCAAGGCGGGGGCACAGATACGCAGTATTTT
CASSQGGGTDTQYF
>TRBJ2-1|15|-|TRBV4-3|-
TGCGCCAGCAGCCAAGGAGGGGGTCCCTACAATGAGCAGTTCTTC
CASSQGGGPYNEQFF
>TRBJ1-2|15|-|TRBV2|-
TGTGCCAGCAGTGAGGGTGTGGGGCTCGACTATGGCTACACCTTC
CASSEGVGLDYGYTF
>TRBJ1-2|15|medium-sized|TRBV9|TRBD1
TGTGCCAGCAGCCCCGAGGGGACAGGCCTCTATGGCTACACCTTC
CASSPEGTGLYGYTF
>TRBJ2-1|15|-|TRBV27|-
TGTGCCAGCAGTTTCAGACAGGCGGCCTACAATGAGCAGTTCTTC
CASSFRQAAYNEQFF
>TRBJ2-2|15|few|TRBV11-2|-
TGTGCCAGCAGCTTTACGGAGATCGGCACCGGGGAGCTGTTTTTT
CASSFTEIGTGELFF
>TRBJ2-3|15|-|TRBV2|-
TGTGCCAGGACAGATGTGGAGGGGGGGGGCGATACGCAGTATTTT
CARTDVEGGGDTQYF
>TRBJ2-5|15|-|TRBV4-1|TRBD1
TGCGCCAGCAGCCAGCTAACAGGGGACGGGGAGACCCAGTACTTC
CASSQLTGDGETQYF
>TRBJ2-7|14|-|TRBV4-2|-
TGTGCCAGCAGCCCCGCGGAGGGGGTCTACGAGCAGTACTTC
CASSPAEGVYEQYF
>TRBJ1-1|14|-|TRBV7-9|TRBD1
TGTGCCAGCAGCTTGGCAGGGGGCTACACTGAAGCTTTCTTT
CASSLAGGYTEAFF
>TRBJ2-2|12|few|TRBV5-1|-
TGCGCCAGCAGCTCTTACACCGGGGAGCTGTTTTTT
CASSSYTGELFF